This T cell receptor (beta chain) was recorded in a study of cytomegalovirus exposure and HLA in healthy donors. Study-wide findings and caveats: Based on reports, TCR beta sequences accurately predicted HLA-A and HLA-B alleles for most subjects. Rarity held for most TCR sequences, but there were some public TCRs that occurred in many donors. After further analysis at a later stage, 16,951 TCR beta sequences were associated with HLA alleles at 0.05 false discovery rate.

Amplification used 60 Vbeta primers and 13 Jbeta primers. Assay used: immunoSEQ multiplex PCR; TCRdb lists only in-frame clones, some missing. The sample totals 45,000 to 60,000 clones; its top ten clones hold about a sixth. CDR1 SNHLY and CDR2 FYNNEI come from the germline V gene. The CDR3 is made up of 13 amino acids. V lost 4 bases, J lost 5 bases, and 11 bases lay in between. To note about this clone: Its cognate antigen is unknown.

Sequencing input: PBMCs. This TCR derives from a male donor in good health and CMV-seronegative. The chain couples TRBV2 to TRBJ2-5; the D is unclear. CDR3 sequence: CASSAISGETQYF. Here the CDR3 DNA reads TGTGCCAGCAGTGCGATATCTGGCGAGACCCAGTACTTC.